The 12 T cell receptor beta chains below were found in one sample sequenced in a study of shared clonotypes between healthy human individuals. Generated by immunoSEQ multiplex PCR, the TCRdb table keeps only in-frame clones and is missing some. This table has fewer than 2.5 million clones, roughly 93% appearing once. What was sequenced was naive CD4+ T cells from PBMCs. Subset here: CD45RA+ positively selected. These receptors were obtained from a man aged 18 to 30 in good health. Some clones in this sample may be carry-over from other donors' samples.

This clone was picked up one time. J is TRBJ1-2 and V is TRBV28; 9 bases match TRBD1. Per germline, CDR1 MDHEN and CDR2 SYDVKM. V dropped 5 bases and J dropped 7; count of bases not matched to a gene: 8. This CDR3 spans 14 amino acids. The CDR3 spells CASSLTRDRAGYTF. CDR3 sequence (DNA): TGTGCCAGCAGTCTGACCCGGGACAGGGCTGGCTACACCTTC.

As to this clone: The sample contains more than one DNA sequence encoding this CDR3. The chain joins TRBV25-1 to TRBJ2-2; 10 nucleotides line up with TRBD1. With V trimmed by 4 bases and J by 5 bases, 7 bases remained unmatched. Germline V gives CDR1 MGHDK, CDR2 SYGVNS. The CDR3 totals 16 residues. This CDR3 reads CASSGDRGLRTGELFF. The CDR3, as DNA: TGTGCCAGCAGTGGAGACAGGGGGCTTAGGACCGGGGAGCTGTTTTTT.

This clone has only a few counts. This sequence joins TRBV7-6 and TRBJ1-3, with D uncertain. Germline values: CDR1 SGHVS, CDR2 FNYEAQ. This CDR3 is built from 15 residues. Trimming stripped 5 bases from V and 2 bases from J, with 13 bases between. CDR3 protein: CASSLMQGTGNTIYF. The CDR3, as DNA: TGTGCCAGCAGCCTTATGCAAGGTACTGGAAACACCATATATTTT.

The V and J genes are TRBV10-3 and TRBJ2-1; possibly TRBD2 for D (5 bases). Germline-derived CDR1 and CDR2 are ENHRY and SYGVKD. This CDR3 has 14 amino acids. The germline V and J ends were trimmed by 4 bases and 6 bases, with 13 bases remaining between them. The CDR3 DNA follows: TGTGCCATCAGTGGGGAACCGGGGAGCAATGAGCAGTTCTTC. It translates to CAISGEPGSNEQFF.

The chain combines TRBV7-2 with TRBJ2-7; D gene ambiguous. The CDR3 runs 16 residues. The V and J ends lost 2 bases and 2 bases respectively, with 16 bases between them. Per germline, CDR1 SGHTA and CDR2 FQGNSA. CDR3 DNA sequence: TGTGCCAGCAGCTTAAGAGTTACCGCCTTGCCCTACGAGCAGTACTTC. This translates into CASSLRVTALPYEQYF. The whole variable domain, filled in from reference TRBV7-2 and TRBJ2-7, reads GAGVSQSPSNKVTEKGKDVELRCDPISGHTALYWYRQSLGQGLEFLIYFQGNSAPDKSGLPSDRFSAERTGGSVSTLTIQRTQQEDSAVYLCASSLRVTALPYEQYFGPGTRLTVT.

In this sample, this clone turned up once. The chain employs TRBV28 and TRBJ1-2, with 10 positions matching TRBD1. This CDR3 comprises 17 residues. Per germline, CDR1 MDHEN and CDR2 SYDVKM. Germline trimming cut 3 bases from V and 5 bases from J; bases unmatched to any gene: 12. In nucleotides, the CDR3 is TGTGCCAGCAGTTTCCTTCGGGGACAGGGGAGAGGGTATGGCTACACCTTC. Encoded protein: CASSFLRGQGRGYGYTF.

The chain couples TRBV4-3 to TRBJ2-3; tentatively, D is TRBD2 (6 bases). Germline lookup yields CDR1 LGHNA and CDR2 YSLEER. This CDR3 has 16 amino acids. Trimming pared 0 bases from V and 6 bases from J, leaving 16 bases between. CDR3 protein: CASSQDAAGNSDTQYF. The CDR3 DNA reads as TGCGCCAGCAGCCAAGATGCCGCGGGAAACTCGGATACGCAGTATTTT.

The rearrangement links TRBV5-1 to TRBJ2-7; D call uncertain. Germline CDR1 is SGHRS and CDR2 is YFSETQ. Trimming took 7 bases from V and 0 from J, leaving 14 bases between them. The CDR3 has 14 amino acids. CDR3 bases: TGCGCCAGCCAAGATGCGCGGAGCTCCTACGAGCAGTACTTC. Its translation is CASQDARSSYEQYF. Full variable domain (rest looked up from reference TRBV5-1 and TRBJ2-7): KAGVTQTPRYLIKTRGQQVTLSCSPISGHRSVSWYQQTPGQGLQFLFEYFSETQRNKGNFPGRFSGRQFSNSRSEMNVSTLELGDSALYLCASQDARSSYEQYFGPGTRLTVT.

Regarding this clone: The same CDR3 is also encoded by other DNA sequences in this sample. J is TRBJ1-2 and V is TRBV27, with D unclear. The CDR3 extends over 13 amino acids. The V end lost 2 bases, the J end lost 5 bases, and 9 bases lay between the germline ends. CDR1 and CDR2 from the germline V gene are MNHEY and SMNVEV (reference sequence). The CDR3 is CASSLTGGYGYTF. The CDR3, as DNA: TGTGCCAGCAGTTTAACGGGAGGGTATGGCTACACCTTC.

CDR3 loop: CASSSNSWVETQYF. In DNA form, the CDR3 reads TGCGCCAGCAGCTCTAATTCCTGGGTGGAGACCCAGTACTTC. The J gene is TRBJ2-5, the V gene TRBV5-1; D is ambiguous. CDR1 and CDR2 (germline): SGHRS, YFSETQ. Trimming took 3 bases from V and 5 from J, leaving 14 bases between them. The CDR3 is 14 amino acids.

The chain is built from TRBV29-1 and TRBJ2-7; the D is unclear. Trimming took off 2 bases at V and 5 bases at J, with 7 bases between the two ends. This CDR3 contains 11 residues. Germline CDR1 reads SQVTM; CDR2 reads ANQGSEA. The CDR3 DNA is TGCAGCGTTGAATATGGCCACGAGCAGTACTTC. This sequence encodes CSVEYGHEQYF.

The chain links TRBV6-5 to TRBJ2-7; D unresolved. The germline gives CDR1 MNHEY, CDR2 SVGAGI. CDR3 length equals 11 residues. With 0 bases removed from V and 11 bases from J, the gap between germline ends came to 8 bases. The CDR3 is CASSYSGFEYF. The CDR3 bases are TGTGCCAGCAGTTACTCAGGGTTTGAGTACTTC.